This TCR beta chain is drawn from a study of blood T cells in healthy people across ages. Study-wide results and limits: Both higher diversity and more naive CD4+ cells marked long-lived donors when set against aged donors. No one knew whether donors had CMV, which possibly confounded expanded clonotype changes. Age showed a roughly linear inverse relationship with TCR beta diversity per million T cells.

Germline V CDR1 and CDR2: SQVTM, ANQGSEA. The CDR3 spans 14 residues, counting both ends. Remarks on this clonotype: Antigen: not known. A much larger clone is a single base away; this may be a read error. No DNA is shown, since the ends of the CDR3 on it are uncertain; the CDR3 is the one TCRdb lists.

Extraction of total RNA produced a minimum of 6 micrograms from each sample. Through a sample-barcoded 5' primer and a J-beta primer mix, a second PCR was run for roughly 7 to 11 cycles. In TCRdb, the 5' RACE reads were re-called with MiXCR into one record per CDR3 protein. The sample lists hundreds of thousands of distinct CDR3 sequences, approximately 30% occurring once. The specimen sequenced was blood. This clonotype was sampled from a woman at least 80 years old in good health. V is TRBV29-1 and J is TRBJ1-6. Here the CDR3 reads CSVAIGSPNSPPHF.